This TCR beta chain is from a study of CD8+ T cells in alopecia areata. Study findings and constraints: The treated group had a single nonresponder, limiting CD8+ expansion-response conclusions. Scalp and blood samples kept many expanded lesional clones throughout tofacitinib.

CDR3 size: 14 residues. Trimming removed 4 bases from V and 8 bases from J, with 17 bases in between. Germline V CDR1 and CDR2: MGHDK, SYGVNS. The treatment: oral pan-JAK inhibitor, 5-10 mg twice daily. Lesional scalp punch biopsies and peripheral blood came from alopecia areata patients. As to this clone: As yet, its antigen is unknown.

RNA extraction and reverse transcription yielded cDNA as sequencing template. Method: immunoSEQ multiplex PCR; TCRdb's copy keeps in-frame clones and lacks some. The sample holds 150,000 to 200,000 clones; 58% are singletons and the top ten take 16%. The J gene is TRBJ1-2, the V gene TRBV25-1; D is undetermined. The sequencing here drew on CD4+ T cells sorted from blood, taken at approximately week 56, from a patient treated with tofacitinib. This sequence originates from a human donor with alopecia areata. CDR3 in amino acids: CASSAIGNARGYTF. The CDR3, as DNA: TGTGCCAGCAGTGCAATAGGGAACGCTCGGGGCTACACCTTC.